These 21 T cell receptor beta chains originate from one sample sequenced in a study of graft-versus-host responses after intestinal transplantation. Method: immunoSEQ multiplex PCR; TCRdb's copy keeps in-frame clones and lacks some. This sample yields fewer than 1,500 clones, of which about 92% are seen a single time; 6.5% to 9% belongs to the top ten. Source: PBMCs, taken 8 days after intestinal transplant. The receptors stem from a human patient who received an intestinal transplant, so some T cells may come from the graft donor.

The rearrangement joins TRBV27 to TRBJ2-1; 12 bases fit TRBD2. Per germline, CDR1 MNHEY and CDR2 SMNVEV (reference sequence). CDR3 length: 18 residues. The V gene end was trimmed by 6 bases and the J gene end by 2 bases; junction bases not matched to a gene: 11. CDR3 protein: CASSLAGGRSLAYNEQFF. The CDR3 coding sequence is TGTGCCAGCAGCCTAGCGGGAGGGAGATCTCTCGCCTACAATGAGCAGTTCTTC.

CDR3 in DNA: TGTGCCAGCAGCTCCCGGGGGAACTTGAACACTGAAGCTTTCTTT. This translates into CASSSRGNLNTEAFF. The chain joins TRBV7-8 to TRBJ1-1; maybe TRBD1 (5 bases). The V end lost 4 bases, the J end lost 0 bases, and 12 bases lay between the germline ends. From germline, CDR1 is SGHVS and CDR2 FQNEAQ. The CDR3 has 15 amino acids.

The chain is built from TRBV11-3 and TRBJ2-1, with 7 positions matching TRBD2. Germline-derived CDR1 and CDR2 are SGHNT and YENEEA. V trimming: 4 bases; J trimming: 4 bases; junction bases outside the gene matches: 7. The CDR3 spans 15 residues. The CDR3, as DNA: TGTGCCAGCAGCTCCGGACTAGAGGGGTACAATGAGCAGTTCTTC. Its protein is CASSSGLEGYNEQFF. The variable domain in full, completed from reference TRBV11-3 and TRBJ2-1, reads EAGVVQSPRYKIIEKKQPVAFWCNPISGHNTLYWYLQNLGQGPELLIRYENEEAVDDSQLPKDRFSAERLKGVDSTLKIQPAELGDSAVYLCASSSGLEGYNEQFFGPGTRLTVL.

The chain joins TRBV6-1 to TRBJ2-7; D uncertain. The V end was cut by 5 bases, the J end by 4 bases, with 18 bases between. CDR1 is MNHNS, CDR2 SASEGT, per germline. The CDR3 is made up of 15 amino acids. Here the CDR3 DNA reads TGTGCCAGCAGTCCAAAAGATAGTGGTTTTTACGAGCAGTACTTC. Encoded protein: CASSPKDSGFYEQYF.

The J gene is TRBJ2-2, the V gene TRBV5-5; D gene ambiguous. The germline V gene has CDR1 SGHKS and CDR2 YYEKEE (reference sequence). V lost 4 bases to trimming and J lost 7 bases, with 11 bases between them. This CDR3 has 13 residues. CDR3 sequence: CASSLPRLGELFF. DNA of the CDR3: TGTGCCAGCAGCCTTCCAAGGCTCGGGGAGCTGTTTTTT. The full variable domain, in which reference TRBV5-5 and TRBJ2-2 provide the parts outside the CDR3, is DAGVTQSPTHLIKTRGQQVTLRCSPISGHKSVSWYQQVLGQGPQFIFQYYEKEERGRGNFPDRFSARQFPNYSSELNVNALLLGDSALYLCASSLPRLGELFFGEGSRLTVL.

The J gene is TRBJ1-5, the V gene TRBV27; 7 bases are a match to TRBD1. J was trimmed by 2 bases and V by 6 bases; bases with no gene match: 4. Germline CDR1 is MNHEY and CDR2 is SMNVEV (reference sequence). CDR3 length: 14 residues. The CDR3, as DNA: TGTGCCAGCAGAGAAACAGGGGGCAATCAGCCCCAGCATTTT. The encoded protein is CASRETGGNQPQHF.

The rearrangement uses TRBV6-5 and TRBJ1-5; D is possibly TRBD1 (5 bases). The CDR3 runs 15 residues. The germline CDR1 and CDR2 sequences are MNHEY and SVGAGI. Trimming took off 0 bases at V and 2 bases at J, with 8 bases between the two ends. For the CDR3, the DNA is TGTGCCAGCAGTTACTCAGGGGCCCGCAATCAGCCCCAGCATTTT. Protein product: CASSYSGARNQPQHF.

This chain links TRBV7-9 with TRBJ2-1; a possible D gene is TRBD2 (6 bases). CDR1 SEHNR and CDR2 FQNEAQ come from the germline V gene (reference sequence). The V gene lost 1 base and the J gene lost 2 bases, with 9 bases spanning the gap. The CDR3 has 15 residues. In DNA form, the CDR3 reads TGTGCCAGCAGCTTAGATACGGGGGCCTACAATGAGCAGTTCTTC. Translating gives CASSLDTGAYNEQFF.

DNA for the CDR3: TGTGCCAGCAGTGAGGGCCTCTATGGCTACACCTTC. Protein sequence: CASSEGLYGYTF. The chain joins TRBV6-1 to TRBJ1-2; D unclear. CDR3 length: 12 residues. V was pared by 3 bases and J by 4 bases, with 6 bases between. CDR1 and CDR2 from the germline V gene are MNHNS and SASEGT.

This chain uses TRBV29-1 with TRBJ2-2; D is uncertain. V lost 4 bases and J 5 bases, leaving 8 bases between the germline ends. The CDR3 runs to 12 residues. Germline lookup yields CDR1 SQVTM and CDR2 ANQGSEA. CDR3 DNA: TGCAGCGTTGGATCGGCAACCGGGGAGCTGTTTTTT. Its protein product is CSVGSATGELFF.

This clone is hyperexpanded by share. Other DNA sequences within the sample encode an identical CDR3. V usage is TRBV15 and J usage is TRBJ2-1, with 7 bases that match TRBD2. Germline lookup yields CDR1 LNHNV and CDR2 YYDKDF (reference sequence). V lost 0 bases, J lost 0 bases, and 2 bases stayed unmatched. The CDR3 length is 16 residues. CDR3 sequence reads: CATSRDTGGSYNEQFF. CDR3 DNA: TGTGCCACCAGCAGAGATACGGGGGGCTCCTACAATGAGCAGTTCTTC.

The gene calls are TRBV10-1 and TRBJ1-3, with D perhaps TRBD1 (6 bases). CDR1 is WNHNN and CDR2 is SYGVQD in the germline V gene (reference sequence). V was clipped by 3 bases and J by 3 bases, with 6 bases between them. This CDR3 has 13 amino acids. The CDR3: CASSDRGGNTIYF. In DNA, the CDR3 is TGCGCCAGCAGTGACAGGGGTGGAAACACCATATATTTT.

This chain links TRBV11-3 with TRBJ2-5, with TRBD2 identical over 8 bases. The CDR3 sequence is 18 residues long. Germline V lookup: CDR1 SGHNT, CDR2 YENEEA. The V gene end was trimmed by 3 bases and the J gene end by 4 bases; junction bases not matched to a gene: 16. For the CDR3, the DNA is TGTGCCAGCAGCTTGAGGACTAGCTCAGAGGGGGACTCAGAGACCCAGTACTTC. Its protein is CASSLRTSSEGDSETQYF.

The V call is TRBV5-4, the J call TRBJ2-3; D possibly uses TRBD1 or TRBD2 (5 bases each). The CDR3 runs 14 residues. The germline gives CDR1 SGHNT, CDR2 YYREEE (reference sequence). The V and J ends lost 2 bases and 2 bases respectively, with 9 bases between them. This CDR3 is CASSLGDPTDTQYF. CDR3 coding DNA: TGTGCCAGCAGCTTAGGGGACCCCACAGATACGCAGTATTTT.

The rearrangement links TRBV28 to TRBJ1-2, with TRBD1 identical over 8 bases. Losses at the gene ends were 5 bases for V and 2 bases for J; bases not matched to a gene: 10. This CDR3 is built from 16 residues. Germline V gene data show CDR1 as MDHEN and CDR2 as SYDVKM. The CDR3 loop is CASSQSRTGMNYGYTF. The CDR3 nucleotides are TGTGCCAGCAGTCAATCCCGGACAGGGATGAACTATGGCTACACCTTC.

The chain couples TRBV28 to TRBJ1-2, with D maybe TRBD1 (6 bases). Trimming cost V 6 bases and J 0 bases, with 17 bases left between them. The CDR3 covers 16 residues. Germline V CDR1 and CDR2: MDHEN, SYDVKM. DNA of the CDR3: TGTGCCAGCAGCAAACCCGGGACACGAGCTAACTATGGCTACACCTTC. Protein product: CASSKPGTRANYGYTF.

This chain connects TRBV9 to TRBJ2-7; 7 bases line up with TRBD2. Germline V gene sequence: CDR1 SGDLS, CDR2 YYNGEE. The CDR3 length is 17 residues. With 0 bases clipped from V and 2 bases from J, the junction kept 11 bases outside the gene matches. The CDR3 DNA reads as TGTGCCAGCAGCGTAGGGAAGGCGGGGACTATACCCTACGAGCAGTACTTC. Its translation is CASSVGKAGTIPYEQYF.

The V call is TRBV10-1, the J call TRBJ2-5, with D possibly matching TRBD1 (7 bases). Trimming took off 1 base at V and 4 bases at J, with 13 bases between the two ends. The CDR3 loop spans 15 amino acids. The germline gives CDR1 WNHNN, CDR2 SYGVQD (reference sequence). The CDR3 loop reads CASSEWRGRAETQYF. CDR3 nucleotide sequence: TGCGCCAGCAGTGAGTGGAGGGGGCGGGCAGAGACCCAGTACTTC.

The rearrangement joins TRBV6-9 to TRBJ1-1; a weak D match, TRBD1 (5 bases). This CDR3 has 14 residues. Germline CDR1 and CDR2: MNHGY and SVAAGI. V gave up 6 bases and J gave up 5 bases, with 16 bases separating them. The chain's CDR3 is CASSKGWRYTEAFF. In DNA, the CDR3 is TGTGCCAGCAGCAAGGGGTGGAGGTATACTGAAGCTTTCTTT.

The V and J genes are TRBV14 and TRBJ2-6; 11 bases agree with TRBD2. The CDR3 has 16 residues. Unmatched junction bases numbered 4, after V lost 5 bases and J lost 4 bases. Per the germline V gene, CDR1 is SGHDN and CDR2 is FVKESK. CDR3 DNA: TGTGCCAGCAGCTTGTCTAGCGGGAGGGGGGCCAACGTCCTGACTTTC. This gives the protein CASSLSSGRGANVLTF.

This clone was seen more than once but under ten times. The gene calls are TRBV9 and TRBJ2-1; D call uncertain. CDR1 SGDLS and CDR2 YYNGEE come from the germline V gene. The CDR3 is 16 residues long. V lost 0 bases and J 0 bases, leaving 10 bases between the germline ends. The DNA for the CDR3 is TGTGCCAGCAGCGTAGCTATTCCGGGCTCCTACAATGAGCAGTTCTTC. It yields the protein CASSVAIPGSYNEQFF.